Reported below is one T cell receptor beta chain. Its target is unknown. A junction boundary mismatches the germline segment, possibly from a read error. The library came from three nested PCR rounds adapted from ARM-PCR protocols. From the multiplex PCR reads, TCRdb called clonotypes with MiXCR, one entry per CDR3 protein. The sample has over 60,000 distinct CDR3 sequences, over 80% seen once. The source of the sample is a study of tumor and adjacent non-tumor tissue in lung cancer. Study-level points and caveats: In normal lung, the top 100 clones were significantly more dominant than in tumor.

No cell sorting was done before RNA was extracted from the tissue. The receptor comes from a woman aged 50 to 60 with non-small cell lung cancer. Sequencing input: lung tumor tissue.

The CDR3 nucleotides are TGTGCCTGGAGTGTACAGGGGGATGAGCAATTCTTC. Protein sequence: CAWSVQGDEQFF. The chain is built from TRBV30 and TRBJ2-1; 8 nucleotides align to TRBD1. The CDR3 spans 12 residues. Germline assignment: CDR1 GTSNPN and CDR2 SVGIG (reference sequence).